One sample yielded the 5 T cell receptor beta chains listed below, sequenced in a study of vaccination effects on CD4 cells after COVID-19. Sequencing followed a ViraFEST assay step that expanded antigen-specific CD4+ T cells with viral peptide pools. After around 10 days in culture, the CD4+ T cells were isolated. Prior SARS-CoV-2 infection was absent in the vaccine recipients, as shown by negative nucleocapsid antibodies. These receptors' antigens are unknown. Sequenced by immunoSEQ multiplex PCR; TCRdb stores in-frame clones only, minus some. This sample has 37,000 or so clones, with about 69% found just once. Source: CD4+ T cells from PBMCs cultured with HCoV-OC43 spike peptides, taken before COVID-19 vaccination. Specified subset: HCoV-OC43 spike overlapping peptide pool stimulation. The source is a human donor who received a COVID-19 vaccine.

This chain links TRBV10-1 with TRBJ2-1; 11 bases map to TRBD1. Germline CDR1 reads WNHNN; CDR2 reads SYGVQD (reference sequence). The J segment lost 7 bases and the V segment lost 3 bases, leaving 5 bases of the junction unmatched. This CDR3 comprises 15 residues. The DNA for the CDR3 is TGCGCCAGCAGTGACCCGGGACAGGGGGAGAATGAGCAGTTCTTC. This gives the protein CASSDPGQGENEQFF.

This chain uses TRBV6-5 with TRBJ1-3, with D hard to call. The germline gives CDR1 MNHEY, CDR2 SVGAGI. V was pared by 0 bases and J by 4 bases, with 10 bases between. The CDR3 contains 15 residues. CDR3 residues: CASSYSQFMGNTIYF. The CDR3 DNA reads TGTGCCAGCAGTTACTCCCAGTTTATGGGAAACACCATATATTTT.

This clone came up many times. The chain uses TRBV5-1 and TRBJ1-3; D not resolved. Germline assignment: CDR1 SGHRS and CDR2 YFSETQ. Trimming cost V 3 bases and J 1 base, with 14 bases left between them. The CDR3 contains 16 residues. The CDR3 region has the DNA TGCGCCAGCAGCTCGAATGTGATAGGATCTGGAAACACCATATATTTT. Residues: CASSSNVIGSGNTIYF.

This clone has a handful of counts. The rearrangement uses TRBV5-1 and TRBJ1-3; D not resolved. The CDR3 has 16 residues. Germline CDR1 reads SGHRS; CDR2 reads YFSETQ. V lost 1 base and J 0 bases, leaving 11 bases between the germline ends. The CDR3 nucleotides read TGCGCCAGCAGCTTGACGCACAGCGGCTCTGGAAACACCATATATTTT. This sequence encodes CASSLTHSGSGNTIYF.

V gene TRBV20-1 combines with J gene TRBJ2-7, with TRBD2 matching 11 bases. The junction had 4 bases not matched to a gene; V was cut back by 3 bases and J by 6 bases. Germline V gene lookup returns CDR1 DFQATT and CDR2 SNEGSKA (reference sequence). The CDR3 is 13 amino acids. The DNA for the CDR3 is TGCAGTGCTAGTCGCGGACTAGCGGGCGAGCAGTACTTC. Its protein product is CSASRGLAGEQYF.